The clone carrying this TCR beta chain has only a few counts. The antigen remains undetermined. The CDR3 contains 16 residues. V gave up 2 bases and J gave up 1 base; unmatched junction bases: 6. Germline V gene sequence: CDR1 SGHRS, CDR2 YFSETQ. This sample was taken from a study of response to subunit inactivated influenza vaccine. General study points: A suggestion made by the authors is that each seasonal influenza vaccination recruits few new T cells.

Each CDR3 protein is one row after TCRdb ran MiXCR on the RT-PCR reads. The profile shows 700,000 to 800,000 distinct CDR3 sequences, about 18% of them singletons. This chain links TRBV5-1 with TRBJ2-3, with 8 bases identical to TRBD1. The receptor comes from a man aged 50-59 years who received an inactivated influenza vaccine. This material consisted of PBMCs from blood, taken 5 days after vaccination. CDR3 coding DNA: TGCGCCAGCAGCTTCAACGGACAGGGCGGCACAGATACGCAGTATTTT. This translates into CASSFNGQGGTDTQYF.